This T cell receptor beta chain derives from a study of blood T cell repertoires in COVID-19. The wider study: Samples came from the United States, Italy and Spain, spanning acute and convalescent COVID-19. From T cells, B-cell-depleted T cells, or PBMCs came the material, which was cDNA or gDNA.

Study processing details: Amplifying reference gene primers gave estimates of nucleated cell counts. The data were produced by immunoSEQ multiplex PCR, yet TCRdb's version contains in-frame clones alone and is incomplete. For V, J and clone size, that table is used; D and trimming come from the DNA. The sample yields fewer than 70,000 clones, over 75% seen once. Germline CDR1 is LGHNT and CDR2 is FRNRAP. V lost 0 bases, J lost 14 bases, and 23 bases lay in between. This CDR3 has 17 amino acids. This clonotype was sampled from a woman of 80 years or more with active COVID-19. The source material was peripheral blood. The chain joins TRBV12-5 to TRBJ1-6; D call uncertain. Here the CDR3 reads CASGLVLGELRQFTLHF. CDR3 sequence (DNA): TGTGCTAGTGGTTTGGTACTCGGGGAATTAAGGCAATTCACCCTCCACTTT.